This T cell receptor beta chain was recorded in a study of T cells in Graves' hyperthyroidism and ophthalmopathy. This clonotype has at least ten counts. CDR3 length: 15 residues. The germline V and J ends were trimmed by 4 bases and 3 bases, with 13 bases remaining between them. Germline CDR1 and CDR2: SNHLY and FYNNEI. TCR beta CDR3 region amplification was performed from RNA transcripts. TCR CDR3 regions were first amplified by RT-PCR with HTBI primers. TCRdb redid the calling of the multiplex PCR reads with MiXCR, one entry per CDR3 protein. The profile shows 470,000 or so distinct CDR3 sequences, around 20% of them singletons.

This clonotype was obtained from a young man with Graves' hyperthyroidism. The chain carries TRBV2 and TRBJ1-5; D might be TRBD1 (5 bases). The specimen was blood. CDR3 region: CASSGGRAVNQPQHF. In nucleotides, the CDR3 is TGTGCCAGCAGTGGGGGACGGGCTGTCAATCAGCCCCAGCATTTT. The whole variable domain, remainder taken from reference TRBV2 and TRBJ1-5, is EPEVTQTPSHQVTQMGQEVILRCVPISNHLYFYWYRQILGQKVEFLVSFYNNEISEKSEIFDDQFSVERPDGSNFTLKIRSTKLEDSAMYFCASSGGRAVNQPQHFGDGTRLSIL.